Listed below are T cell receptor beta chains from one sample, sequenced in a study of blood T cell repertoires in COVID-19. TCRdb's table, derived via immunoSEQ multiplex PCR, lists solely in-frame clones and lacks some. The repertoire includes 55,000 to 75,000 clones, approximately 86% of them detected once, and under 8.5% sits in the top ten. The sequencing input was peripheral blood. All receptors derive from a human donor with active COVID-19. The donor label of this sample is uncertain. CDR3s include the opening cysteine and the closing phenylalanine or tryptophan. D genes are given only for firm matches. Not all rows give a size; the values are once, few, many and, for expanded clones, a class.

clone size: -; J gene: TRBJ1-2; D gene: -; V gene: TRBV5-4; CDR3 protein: CASSYRTGSYGYTF; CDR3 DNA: TGTGCCAGCAGCTATCGTACCGGGAGCTATGGCTACACCTTC
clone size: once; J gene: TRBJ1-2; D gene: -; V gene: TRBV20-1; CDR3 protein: CSASLSLGTSYGYTF; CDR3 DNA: TGCAGTGCTAGTCTGAGCCTCGGGACATCCTATGGCTACACCTTC
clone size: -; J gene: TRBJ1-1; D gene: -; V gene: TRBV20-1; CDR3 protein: CSARDKTVAFF; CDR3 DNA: TGCAGTGCTAGAGATAAAACGGTAGCTTTCTTT
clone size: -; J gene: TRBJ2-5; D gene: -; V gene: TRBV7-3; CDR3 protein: CASSLKAGQETQYF; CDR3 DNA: TGTGCCAGCAGCTTAAAGGCGGGACAAGAGACCCAGTACTTC
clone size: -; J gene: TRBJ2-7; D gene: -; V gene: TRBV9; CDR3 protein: CASSVGQGGEQYF; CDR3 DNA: TGTGCCAGCAGCGTAGGGCAGGGGGGCGAGCAGTACTTC
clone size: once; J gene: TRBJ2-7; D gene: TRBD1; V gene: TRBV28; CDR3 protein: CASRPNGQGRSYEQYF; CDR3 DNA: TGTGCCAGCAGACCGAATGGACAGGGAAGGTCCTACGAGCAGTACTTC
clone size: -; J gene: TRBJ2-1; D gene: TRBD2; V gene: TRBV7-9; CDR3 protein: CASSLESGRGGYEQFF; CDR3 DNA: TGTGCCAGCAGCCTAGAGAGCGGGAGGGGAGGATATGAGCAGTTCTTC
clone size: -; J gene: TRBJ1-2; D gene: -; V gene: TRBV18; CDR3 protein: CASSQTGIYGYTF; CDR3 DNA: TGTGCCAGCTCCCAAACAGGGATCTATGGCTACACCTTC
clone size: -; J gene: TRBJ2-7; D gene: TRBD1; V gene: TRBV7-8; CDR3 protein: CASSLSTGDYEQYF; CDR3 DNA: TGTGCCAGCAGCTTGAGTACAGGGGACTACGAGCAGTACTTC
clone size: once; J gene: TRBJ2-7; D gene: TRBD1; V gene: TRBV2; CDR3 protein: CASRDRDSSYEQYF; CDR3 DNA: TGTGCCAGCAGGGACCGGGACAGCTCCTACGAGCAGTACTTC
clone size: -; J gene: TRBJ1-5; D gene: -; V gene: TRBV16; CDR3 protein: CASSQFPPGSNQPQHF; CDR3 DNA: TGTGCCAGCAGCCAATTCCCCCCAGGGAGCAATCAGCCCCAGCATTTT
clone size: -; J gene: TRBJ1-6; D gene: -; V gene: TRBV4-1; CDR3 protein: CASSQVVGANSPLHF; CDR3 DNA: TGCGCCAGCAGCCAAGTAGTGGGGGCCAATTCACCCCTCCACTTT
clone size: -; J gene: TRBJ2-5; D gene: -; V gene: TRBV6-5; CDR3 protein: CASSTAGAVETQYF; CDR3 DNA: TGTGCCAGCAGCACCGCGGGGGCTGTGGAGACCCAGTACTTC
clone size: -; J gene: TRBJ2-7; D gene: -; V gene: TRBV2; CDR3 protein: CASSDGWGGWEQYF; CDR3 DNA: TGTGCCAGCAGTGATGGATGGGGGGGCTGGGAGCAGTACTTC
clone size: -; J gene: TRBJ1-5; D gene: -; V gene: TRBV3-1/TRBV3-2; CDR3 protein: CASSQNPESNQPQHF; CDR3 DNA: TGTGCCAGCAGCCAAAACCCTGAGAGCAATCAGCCCCAGCATTTT
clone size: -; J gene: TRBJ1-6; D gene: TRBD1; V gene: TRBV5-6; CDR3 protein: CASSYPGQGNSPLHF; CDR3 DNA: TGTGCCAGCAGCTACCCGGGACAGGGGAATTCACCCCTCCACTTT
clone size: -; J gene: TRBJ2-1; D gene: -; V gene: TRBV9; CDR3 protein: CASSRSENEQFF; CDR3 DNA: TGTGCCAGCTCTCGCTCCGAGAATGAGCAGTTCTTC
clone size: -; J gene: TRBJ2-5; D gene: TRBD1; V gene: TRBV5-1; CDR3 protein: CASSPDRGRGGETQYF; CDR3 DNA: TGCGCCAGCAGCCCGGACAGGGGGCGAGGTGGAGAGACCCAGTACTTC
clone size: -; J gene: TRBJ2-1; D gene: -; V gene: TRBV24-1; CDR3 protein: CATSDHGTPINEQFF; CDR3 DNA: TGTGCCACCAGTGACCACGGGACTCCGATTAATGAGCAGTTCTTC
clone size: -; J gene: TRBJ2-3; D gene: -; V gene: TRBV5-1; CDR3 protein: CASSLVPSRDTQYF; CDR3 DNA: TGCGCCAGCAGCTTGGTACCGTCGAGAGATACGCAGTATTTT
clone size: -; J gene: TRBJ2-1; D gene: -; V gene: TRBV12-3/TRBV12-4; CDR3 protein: CASSFAGNEQFF; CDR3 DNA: TGTGCCAGCAGTTTCGCGGGAAATGAGCAGTTCTTC
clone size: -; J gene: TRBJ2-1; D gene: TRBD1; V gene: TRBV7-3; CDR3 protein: CASSPGQSYNEQFF; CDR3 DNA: TGTGCCAGCAGCCCGGGACAGTCCTACAATGAGCAGTTCTTC